The table lists the clone carrying this TCR beta chain with a few counts. This entry comes from a study of molecular identifiers for immune sequencing clone quantification. With V trimmed by 3 bases and J by 4 bases, 4 bases remained unmatched. This CDR3 is built from 14 residues. The V gene's germline CDR1 is SEHNR and CDR2 FQNEAQ (reference sequence). The authors built bulk TCR libraries by previously described methods with listed TCR primers. Each CDR3 protein gets one entry after TCRdb re-called the PCR reads with MiXCR. The sample yields about 640,000 distinct CDR3 sequences, 15% to 20% seen once.

Sequencing input: naive CD8+ T cells from blood, with Jurkat cell RNA spiked in. The subset here: FACS-sorted CD8+CD4-CCR7+CD45RA+ naive T cells. V gene TRBV7-9 combines with J gene TRBJ2-7; 9 bases fit TRBD2. The TCR sequence derives from a human donor in good health. Some libraries in this study had Jurkat cell RNA spiked in. CDR3 region: CASSFSGSRYEQYF. CDR3 sequence (DNA): TGTGCCAGCAGCTTTAGCGGGAGTAGGTACGAGCAGTACTTC.